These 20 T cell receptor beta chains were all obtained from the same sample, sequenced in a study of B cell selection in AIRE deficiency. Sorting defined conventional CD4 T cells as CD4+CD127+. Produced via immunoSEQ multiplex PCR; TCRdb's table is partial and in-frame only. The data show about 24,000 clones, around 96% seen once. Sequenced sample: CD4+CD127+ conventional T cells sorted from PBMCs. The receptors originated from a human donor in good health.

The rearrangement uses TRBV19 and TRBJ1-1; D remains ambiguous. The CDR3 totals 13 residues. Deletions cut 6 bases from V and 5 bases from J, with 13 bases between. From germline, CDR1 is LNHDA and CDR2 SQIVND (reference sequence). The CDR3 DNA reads TGTGCCAGTAGCCCTTCTTGGGAGACTGAAGCTTTCTTT. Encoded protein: CASSPSWETEAFF.

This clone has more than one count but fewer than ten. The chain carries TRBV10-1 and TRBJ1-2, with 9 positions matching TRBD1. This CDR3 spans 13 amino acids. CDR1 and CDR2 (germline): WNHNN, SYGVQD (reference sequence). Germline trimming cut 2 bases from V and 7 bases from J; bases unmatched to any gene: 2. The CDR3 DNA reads TGCGCCAGCAGTGAGGACAGGGGGGCTGGCTACACCTTC. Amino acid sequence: CASSEDRGAGYTF.

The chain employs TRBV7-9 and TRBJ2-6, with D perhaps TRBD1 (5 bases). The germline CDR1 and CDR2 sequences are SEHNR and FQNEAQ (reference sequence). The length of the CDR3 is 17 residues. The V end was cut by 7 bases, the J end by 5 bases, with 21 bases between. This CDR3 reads CASTRPGPGSRANVLTF. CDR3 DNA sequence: TGTGCCAGCACGCGACCAGGGCCTGGTTCTCGGGCCAACGTCCTGACTTTC. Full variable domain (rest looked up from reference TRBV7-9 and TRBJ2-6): DTGVSQNPRHKITKRGQNVTFRCDPISEHNRLYWYRQTLGQGPEFLTYFQNEAQLEKSRLLSDRFSAERPKGSFSTLEIQRTEQGDSAMYLCASTRPGPGSRANVLTFGAGSRLTVL.

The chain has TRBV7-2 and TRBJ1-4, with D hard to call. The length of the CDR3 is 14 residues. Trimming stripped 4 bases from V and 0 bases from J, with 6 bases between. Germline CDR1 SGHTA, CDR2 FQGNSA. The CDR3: CASSSTTTNEKLFF. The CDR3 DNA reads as TGTGCCAGCAGCTCCACCACAACTAATGAAAAACTGTTTTTT.

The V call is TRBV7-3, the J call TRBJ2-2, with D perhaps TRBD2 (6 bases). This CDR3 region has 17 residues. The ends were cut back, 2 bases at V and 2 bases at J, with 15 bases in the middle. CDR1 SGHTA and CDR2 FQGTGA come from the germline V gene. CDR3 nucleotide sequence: TGTGCCAGCAGCTTAGGGGCTGGGGGAGGTAACACCGGGGAGCTGTTTTTT. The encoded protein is CASSLGAGGGNTGELFF.

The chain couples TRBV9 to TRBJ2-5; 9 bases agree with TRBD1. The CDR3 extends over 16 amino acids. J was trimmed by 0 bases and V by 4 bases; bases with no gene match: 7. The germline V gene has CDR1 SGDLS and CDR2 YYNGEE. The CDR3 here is CASSPLGTGNQETQYF. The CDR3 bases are TGTGCCAGCAGCCCCCTAGGGACAGGGAACCAAGAGACCCAGTACTTC.

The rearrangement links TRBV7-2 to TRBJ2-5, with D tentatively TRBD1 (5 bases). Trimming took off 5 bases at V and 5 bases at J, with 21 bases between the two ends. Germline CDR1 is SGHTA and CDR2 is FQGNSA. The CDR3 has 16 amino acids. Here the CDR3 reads CASSPWQGRREETQYF. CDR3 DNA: TGTGCCAGCAGCCCCTGGCAGGGTCGGAGAGAGGAGACCCAGTACTTC.

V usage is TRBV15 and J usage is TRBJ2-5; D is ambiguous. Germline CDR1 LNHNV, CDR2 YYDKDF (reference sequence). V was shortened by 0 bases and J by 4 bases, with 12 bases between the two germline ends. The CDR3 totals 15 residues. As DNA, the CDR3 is TGTGCCACCAGCAGAGAACCGGTTAGCATAGAGACCCAGTACTTC. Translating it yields CATSREPVSIETQYF.

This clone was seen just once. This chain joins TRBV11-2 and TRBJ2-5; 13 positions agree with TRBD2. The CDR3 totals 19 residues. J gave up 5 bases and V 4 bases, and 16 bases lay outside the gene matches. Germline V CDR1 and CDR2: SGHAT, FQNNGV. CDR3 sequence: CASSSLVLLAGGSGETQYF. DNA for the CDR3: TGTGCCAGCAGCTCCCTTGTATTACTAGCGGGGGGGTCCGGGGAGACCCAGTACTTC. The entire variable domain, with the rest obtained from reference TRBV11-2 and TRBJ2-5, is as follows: EAGVAQSPRYKIIEKRQSVAFWCNPISGHATLYWYQQILGQGPKLLIQFQNNGVVDDSQLPKDRFSAERLKGVDSTLKIQPAKLEDSAVYLCASSSLVLLAGGSGETQYFGPGTRLLVL.

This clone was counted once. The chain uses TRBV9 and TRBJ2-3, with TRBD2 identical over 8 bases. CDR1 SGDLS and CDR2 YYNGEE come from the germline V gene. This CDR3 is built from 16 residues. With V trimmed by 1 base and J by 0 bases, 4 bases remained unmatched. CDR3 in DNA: TGTGCCAGCAGCGTACCCAGCGGGGGTAGCACAGATACGCAGTATTTT. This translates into CASSVPSGGSTDTQYF. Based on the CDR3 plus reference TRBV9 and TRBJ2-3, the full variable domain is DSGVTQTPKHLITATGQRVTLRCSPRSGDLSVYWYQQSLDQGLQFLIQYYNGEERAKGNILERFSAQQFPDLHSELNLSSLELGDSALYFCASSVPSGGSTDTQYFGPGTRLTVL.

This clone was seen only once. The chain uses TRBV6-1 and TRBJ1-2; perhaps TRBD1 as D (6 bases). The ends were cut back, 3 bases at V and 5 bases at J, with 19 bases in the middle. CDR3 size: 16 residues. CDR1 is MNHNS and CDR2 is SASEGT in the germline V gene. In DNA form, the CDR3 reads TGTGCCAGCAGTGAGATAGGGGGACACGCGGTATATGGCTACACCTTC. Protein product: CASSEIGGHAVYGYTF.

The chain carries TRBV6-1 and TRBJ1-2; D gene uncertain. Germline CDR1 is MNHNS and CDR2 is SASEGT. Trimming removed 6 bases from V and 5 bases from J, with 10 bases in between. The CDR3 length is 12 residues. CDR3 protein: CASSEPGYGYTF. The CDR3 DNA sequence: TGTGCCAGCAGCGAGCCGGGGTATGGCTACACCTTC.

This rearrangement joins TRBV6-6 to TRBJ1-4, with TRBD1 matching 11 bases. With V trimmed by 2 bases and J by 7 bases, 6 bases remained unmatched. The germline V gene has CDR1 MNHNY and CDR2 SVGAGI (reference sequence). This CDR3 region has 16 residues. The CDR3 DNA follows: TGTGCCAGCAGTTACAACGGACAGGGGGCTTCTGAAAAACTGTTTTTT. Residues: CASSYNGQGASEKLFF.

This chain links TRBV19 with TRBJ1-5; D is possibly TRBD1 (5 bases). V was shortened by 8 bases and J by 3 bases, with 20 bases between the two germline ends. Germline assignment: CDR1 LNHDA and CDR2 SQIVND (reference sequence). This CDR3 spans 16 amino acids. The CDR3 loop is CASHKERGLVNQPQHF. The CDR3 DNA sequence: TGTGCCAGTCACAAGGAACGGGGGTTGGTCAATCAGCCCCAGCATTTT.

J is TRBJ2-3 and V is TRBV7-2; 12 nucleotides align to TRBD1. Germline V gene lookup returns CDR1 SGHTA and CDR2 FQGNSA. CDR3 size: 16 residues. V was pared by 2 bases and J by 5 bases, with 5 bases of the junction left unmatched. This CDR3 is CASSLSGQGAVDTQYF. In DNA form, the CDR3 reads TGTGCCAGCAGCTTATCGGGACAGGGGGCTGTAGATACGCAGTATTTT.

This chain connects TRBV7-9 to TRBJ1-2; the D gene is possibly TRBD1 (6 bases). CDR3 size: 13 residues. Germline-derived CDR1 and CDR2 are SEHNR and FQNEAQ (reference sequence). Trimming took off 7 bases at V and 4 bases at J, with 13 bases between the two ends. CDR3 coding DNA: TGTGCCAGCAACCCTGGGGGGGCCTATGGCTACACCTTC. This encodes CASNPGGAYGYTF. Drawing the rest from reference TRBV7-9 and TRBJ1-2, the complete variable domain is DTGVSQNPRHKITKRGQNVTFRCDPISEHNRLYWYRQTLGQGPEFLTYFQNEAQLEKSRLLSDRFSAERPKGSFSTLEIQRTEQGDSAMYLCASNPGGAYGYTFGSGTRLTVV.

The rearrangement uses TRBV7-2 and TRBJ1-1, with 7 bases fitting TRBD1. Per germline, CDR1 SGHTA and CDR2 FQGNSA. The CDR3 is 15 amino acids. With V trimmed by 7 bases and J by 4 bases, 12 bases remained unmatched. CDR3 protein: CASTVLGGPSTEAFF. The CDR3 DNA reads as TGTGCCAGCACCGTCCTAGGGGGCCCAAGCACTGAAGCTTTCTTT. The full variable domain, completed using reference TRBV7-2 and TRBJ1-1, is GAGVSQSPSNKVTEKGKDVELRCDPISGHTALYWYRQSLGQGLEFLIYFQGNSAPDKSGLPSDRFSAERTGGSVSTLTIQRTQQEDSAVYLCASTVLGGPSTEAFFGQGTRLTVV.

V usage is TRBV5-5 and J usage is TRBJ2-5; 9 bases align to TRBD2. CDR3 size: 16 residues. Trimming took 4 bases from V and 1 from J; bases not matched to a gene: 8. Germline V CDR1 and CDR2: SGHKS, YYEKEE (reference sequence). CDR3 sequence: CASSTQTTSGQETQYF. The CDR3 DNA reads TGTGCCAGCAGCACACAGACGACTAGCGGCCAAGAGACCCAGTACTTC.

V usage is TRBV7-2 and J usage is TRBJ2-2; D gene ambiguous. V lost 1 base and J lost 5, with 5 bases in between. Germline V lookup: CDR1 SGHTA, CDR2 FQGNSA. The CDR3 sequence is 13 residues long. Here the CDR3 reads CASSLERTGELFF. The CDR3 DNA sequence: TGTGCCAGCAGCTTAGAGAGGACCGGGGAGCTGTTTTTT. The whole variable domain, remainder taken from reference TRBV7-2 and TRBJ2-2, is GAGVSQSPSNKVTEKGKDVELRCDPISGHTALYWYRQSLGQGLEFLIYFQGNSAPDKSGLPSDRFSAERTGGSVSTLTIQRTQQEDSAVYLCASSLERTGELFFGEGSRLTVL.

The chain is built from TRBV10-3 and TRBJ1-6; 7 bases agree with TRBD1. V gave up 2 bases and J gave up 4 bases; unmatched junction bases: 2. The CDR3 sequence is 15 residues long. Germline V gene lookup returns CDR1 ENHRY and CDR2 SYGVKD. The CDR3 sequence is CAISEQGQYNSPLHF. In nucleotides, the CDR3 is TGTGCCATCAGTGAGCAGGGACAGTATAATTCACCCCTCCACTTT.